Following are 21 T cell receptor beta chains from one sample sequenced in a study of T cell repertoires in cytomegalovirus infection. These receptors' antigens are unknown. Each CDR3 protein is one row after TCRdb ran MiXCR on the reads. The sample carries around 130,000 distinct CDR3 sequences, roughly a quarter recorded once. Sequencing was done on a sample of PBMCs, sequenced either directly or after in vitro stimulation (not recorded which). All receptors come from a human donor in good health (CMV status not recorded). Some clones in this sample may be carry-over from other donors' samples.

The chain links TRBV7-2 to TRBJ1-2; 12 positions match TRBD1. J was trimmed by 5 bases and V by 6 bases; bases with no gene match: 4. CDR1 is SGHTA, CDR2 FQGNSA, per germline. CDR3 size: 14 residues. CDR3 in DNA: TGTGCCAGCAGTCAGGGACAGGGGGCGTATGGCTACACCTTC. Protein: CASSQGQGAYGYTF.

In its sample, this clonotype was seen a few times. The chain employs TRBV12-3 or TRBV12-4 and TRBJ2-1; 7 positions match TRBD2. The CDR3 loop spans 16 amino acids. Trimming at V came to 1 base and at J to 4 bases, leaving 7 bases not matched to a gene. The CDR3 loop reads CASSLVRPSGYNEQFF. For the CDR3, the DNA is TGTGCCAGCAGTTTAGTTCGGCCTAGCGGATACAATGAGCAGTTCTTC.

This clonotype was seen a handful of times. V usage is TRBV19 and J usage is TRBJ2-7; D is undetermined. This CDR3 has 13 amino acids. V lost 6 bases, J lost 2 bases, and 11 bases lay in between. The germline gives CDR1 LNHDA, CDR2 SQIVND (reference sequence). The CDR3 sequence: CASSSPAAYEQYF. The CDR3 region has the DNA TGTGCCAGTAGCTCCCCCGCCGCCTACGAGCAGTACTTC. Full variable domain (remainder filled in from reference TRBV19 and TRBJ2-7): DGGITQSPKYLFRKEGQNVTLSCEQNLNHDAMYWYRQDPGQGLRLIYYSQIVNDFQKGDIAEGYSVSREKKESFPLTVTSAQKNPTAFYLCASSSPAAYEQYFGPGTRLTVT.

Notes on this clonotype: Just one base apart from a much larger clone, this may be a read error. This sequence joins TRBV7-2 and TRBJ2-5; 8 bases map to TRBD2. J gave up 6 bases and V 6 bases, and 18 bases lay outside the gene matches. CDR3 length: 17 residues. The germline CDR1 and CDR2 sequences are SGHTA and FQGNSA. The CDR3 sequence is CASRDDRASGFSQTQYF. For the CDR3, the DNA is TGTGCCAGCAGAGACGACCGGGCTAGCGGGTTCTCGCAGACCCAGTACTTC.

This clonotype has a count of ten or more. The CDR3 sequence: CASSFQMSNEQFF. CDR3 DNA sequence: TGTGCCAGCAGTTTCCAGATGAGTAATGAGCAGTTCTTC. The chain links TRBV12-3 or TRBV12-4 to TRBJ2-1; unclear D gene. This CDR3 has 13 residues. V was trimmed by 3 bases and J by 7 bases, leaving 10 bases between them.

CDR3 sequence reads: CASSFEGNYGYTF. The CDR3 DNA reads as TGTGCCAGCAGTTTTGAGGGGAACTATGGCTACACCTTC. The chain uses TRBV27 and TRBJ1-2; possible D gene TRBD1, 5 bases. The ends were cut back, 3 bases at V and 2 bases at J, with 7 bases in the middle. Germline V gives CDR1 MNHEY, CDR2 SMNVEV (reference sequence). This CDR3 is built from 13 residues.

The rearrangement links TRBV19 to TRBJ2-3, with TRBD1 identical over 8 bases. Looked up from germline, CDR1 is LNHDA and CDR2 is SQIVND (reference sequence). V dropped 4 bases and J dropped 4; count of bases not matched to a gene: 7. The CDR3 consists of 15 residues. The CDR3 spells CASSSTGTGPDTQYF. CDR3 coding DNA: TGTGCCAGTAGTAGTACCGGGACAGGTCCAGATACGCAGTATTTT.

Many counts were recorded for this clonotype. The V gene is TRBV6-2 or TRBV6-3, the J gene TRBJ1-5; D gene unclear. This CDR3 spans 14 amino acids. V was shortened by 0 bases and J by 5 bases, with 8 bases between the two germline ends. Germline assignment: CDR1 MNHEY and CDR2 SVGEGT. The CDR3 here is CASSYSGLDQPQHF. The CDR3 nucleotides are TGTGCCAGCAGTTACTCCGGGCTGGATCAGCCCCAGCATTTT.

This clonotype has just one count. The rearrangement joins TRBV12-3 or TRBV12-4 to TRBJ1-6; possible D gene TRBD1, 5 bases. Trimming left V 6 bases short and J 6 bases short, with 12 bases between. There are 14 residues in the CDR3. Written as DNA, the CDR3 is TGTGCCAGCAGGCTGCCCGGGGGTAATTCACCCCTCCACTTT. Amino acids: CASRLPGGNSPLHF.

The genes are TRBV28 and TRBJ1-5; D is unresolved. The CDR3 loop spans 12 amino acids. CDR1 is MDHEN and CDR2 is SYDVKM in the germline V gene. Trimming left V 5 bases short and J 4 bases short, with 6 bases between. The CDR3 nucleotides are TGTGCCAGCAGTCCGGATAATCAGCCCCAGCATTTT. Translated: CASSPDNQPQHF.

The chain joins TRBV5-1 to TRBJ1-5; D is perhaps TRBD1 (6 bases). V was shortened by 0 bases and J by 7 bases, with 17 bases between the two germline ends. The CDR3 runs 16 residues. Germline V gene lookup returns CDR1 SGHRS and CDR2 YFSETQ. The DNA of the CDR3 is TGCGCCAGCAGCTTGGCGGAAGGGGGTTCGGGGCAGCCCCAGCATTTT. It specifies CASSLAEGGSGQPQHF.

The chain joins TRBV3-1 to TRBJ2-7, with D perhaps matching TRBD1 or TRBD2 (5 bases each). Looked up from germline, CDR1 is LGHDT and CDR2 is YNNKEL (reference sequence). This CDR3 region has 13 residues. V was clipped by 7 bases and J by 1 base, with 11 bases between them. CDR3: CASTGTSSYEQYF. The CDR3 DNA is TGTGCCAGCACTGGGACGTCTTCCTACGAGCAGTACTTC.

The V gene is TRBV4-1, the J gene TRBJ1-2; D unresolved. The germline V and J ends were trimmed by 1 base and 4 bases, with 16 bases remaining between them. Germline V CDR1 and CDR2: MGHRA, YSYEKL. The CDR3 is 16 amino acids. CDR3 sequence reads: CASSQVEIGSAYGYTF. CDR3 nucleotide sequence: TGCGCCAGCAGCCAAGTGGAAATCGGTTCTGCCTATGGCTACACCTTC.

This chain joins TRBV12-3 or TRBV12-4 and TRBJ2-1; D may be TRBD2 (6 bases). Trimming removed 5 bases from V and 6 bases from J, with 23 bases in between. CDR3 length: 17 residues. This CDR3 is CASSRGLGGGVVNEQFF. For the CDR3, the DNA is TGTGCCAGCAGTCGGGGTCTGGGGGGAGGTGTAGTCAATGAGCAGTTCTTC.

The V gene is TRBV19, the J gene TRBJ1-1, with D hard to call. CDR1 is LNHDA and CDR2 is SQIVND in the germline V gene (reference sequence). This CDR3 region has 14 residues. Trimming stripped 3 bases from V and 0 bases from J, with 8 bases between. In DNA form, the CDR3 reads TGTGCCAGTAGTATTTCAGCGTTGAACACTGAAGCTTTCTTT. Its translation: CASSISALNTEAFF. Together with reference TRBV19 and TRBJ1-1, the CDR3 gives the full variable domain: DGGITQSPKYLFRKEGQNVTLSCEQNLNHDAMYWYRQDPGQGLRLIYYSQIVNDFQKGDIAEGYSVSREKKESFPLTVTSAQKNPTAFYLCASSISALNTEAFFGQGTRLTVV.

This clonotype was detected only a few times. This chain connects TRBV6-6 to TRBJ2-1; TRBD2 agrees at 7 bases. With V trimmed by 0 bases and J by 10 bases, 21 bases remained unmatched. The CDR3 covers 19 residues. Germline CDR1 and CDR2: MNHNY and SVGAGI (reference sequence). CDR3 nucleotides: TGTGCCAGCAGTTACTCGGCCCCCTCGGCTAGCGGAAGGATTGGCGAGCAGTTCTTC. Protein sequence: CASSYSAPSASGRIGEQFF.

In this sample, this clonotype turned up many times. V usage is TRBV7-2 and J usage is TRBJ1-6; D gene unclear. CDR3 size: 12 residues. Trimming took 1 base from V and 10 from J, leaving 5 bases between them. CDR1 and CDR2 from the germline V gene are SGHTA and FQGNSA. The CDR3 DNA reads TGTGCCAGCAGCTTAGATATATCACCCCTCCACTTT. This encodes CASSLDISPLHF.

This clonotype appeared many times. The CDR3 bases are TGTGCCAGCAGCTTAGTAGCAGGCCAAATCAATCAGCCCCAGCATTTT. Translating gives CASSLVAGQINQPQHF. The chain couples TRBV7-2 to TRBJ1-5; D unclear. Trimming took 1 base from V and 3 from J, leaving 13 bases between them. Germline values: CDR1 SGHTA, CDR2 FQGNSA. This CDR3 contains 16 residues.

This clonotype was counted many times. V gene TRBV7-8 combines with J gene TRBJ1-2; 8 positions agree with TRBD1. Per the germline V gene, CDR1 is SGHVS and CDR2 is FQNEAQ. Trimming at V came to 5 bases and at J to 13 bases, leaving 9 bases not matched to a gene. This CDR3 is built from 12 residues. CDR3 in amino acids: CASSTGGERCTF. CDR3 nucleotide sequence: TGTGCCAGCAGCACAGGGGGGGAAAGGTGCACCTTC.

As concerns this clonotype: Compared with germline, one end of the junction differs, possibly owing to a read error. This chain links TRBV4-3 with TRBJ1-2, with a weak D call TRBD1 (6 bases). Germline CDR1 LGHNA, CDR2 YSLEER. The CDR3 length is 13 residues. The CDR3 nucleotides read TGCGCCATCAGCCAAGAGGGGGTAACCAGCTACACCTTC. This encodes CAISQEGVTSYTF.

This clonotype appeared many times. The chain carries TRBV27 and TRBJ2-2, with D possibly TRBD2 on 7 matching bases. The CDR3 runs 12 residues. The V end lost 6 bases, the J end lost 10 bases, and 12 bases lay between the germline ends. Per the germline V gene, CDR1 is MNHEY and CDR2 is SMNVEV (reference sequence). The CDR3 region has the DNA TGTGCCAGCAGACAGGGAGGGTTGGAGCTGTTTTTT. This gives the protein CASRQGGLELFF.